This T cell receptor (beta chain) was captured by sequencing in a study of blood T cell repertoires in COVID-19 (dated by TCRdb to 2019 to 2021). Background on the whole study: Samples covering the acute and convalescent phases of COVID-19 were provided by collaborators in the United States, Italy and Spain. The prospective study material was composed of cDNA or gDNA derived from T cells, B-cell-depleted T cells, or PBMCs. The dataset comprised deeply sampled blood TCRbeta repertoires from subjects exposed to, actively infected with, or recovered from COVID-19. A freely available public database, intended as a resource for researchers studying the immune response to SARS-CoV-2, is where the repertoires were released. Samples were obtained from the ongoing ImmuneRACE study (first 160 participants) and from roughly 1,300 subjects provided by 6 global collaborators. A de-identified subject ID, COVID-19 status, age in years and sex were almost always included in the sample metadata. Where HLA class I and class II types were available, the types were taken from metadata supplied by the sample provider, not from assay-based typing. Broader findings and caveats from the paper: How much clinical and demographic metadata was included differed by source and by participant, and the metadata was provided uncurated.

In the case of this clone: The antigen it recognizes is unknown. No base quality values were provided; no much bigger clone lies one nucleotide off.

Enrolling through a virtual design, the prospective study's participants ranged in age from roughly 18 to 90 years and lived across some 22 United States geographic areas. In the prospective study, cohorts were assigned on the basis of participant-reported clinical history obtained from a screening survey and a study questionnaire. Recovered participants in ImmuneRACE Cohort 3 were defined by two consecutive negative NP/OP PCR tests, clearance by a healthcare professional, or resolution of symptoms. Each participant in the prospective study had whole blood, serum and a nasopharyngeal or oropharyngeal swab collected by mobile phlebotomists. Prospective study participants could optionally give additional blood draws and questionnaires over an approximately 2-month period. Prospective study blood samples were shipped either frozen or at room temperature before DNA extraction. The CDR3 goes from the cysteine to the phenylalanine over 14 residues. CDR3 DNA is the only sequence kept; it has 42 bases, read in frame from the first base. From the germline V gene (reference sequence), CDR1 is DFQATT and CDR2 is SNEGSKA. V lost 3 bases and J lost 2 bases, and the count of bases not matched to a germline gene is 3.

The immunoSEQ Assay, a bias-controlled multiplex PCR, was used to amplify TCRbeta CDR3 regions from genomic DNA. The original methods were these. The number of nucleated cells in each sample was estimated by amplification of reference gene primers within the assay. To quantify the absolute abundance of each unique TCRbeta CDR3 rearrangement, sequence reads were collapsed and filtered. For each sample, productive Simpson clonality was calculated as the square root of Simpson's diversity index over productive rearrangements. Here the immuneACCESS table is served through TCRdb, limited to in-frame sequences with V and J called. Missing clones are a known gap in these copies; in checked studies unresolved V genes cover under half, and the rest lacks a known reason. The V and J calls and clone size are taken from that table; D and trimming were inferred from the DNA. Counted in this sample were about 310,000 clones; over 80% of them appeared once. The leading ten clones occupy around 9.3% of the sample.

The receptor was isolated from a young woman who had recovered from COVID-19. Sequenced: PBMCs or T cells enriched from blood (not recorded which). Recombination connected TRBV20-1 to TRBJ2-2, with TRBD2 matching 7 junction bases. The CDR3 reads as follows: CSASPSGNTGELFF. The bases read TGCAGTGCTAGTCCTAGCGGTAACACCGGGGAGCTGTTTTTT.